These 26 T cell receptor beta chains share one sample of origin, sequenced in a study of neurological immune-mediated disorders. TCRdb used MiXCR to reprocess the 5' RACE reads, holding one entry per CDR3 protein. In the table there are just under 45,000 distinct CDR3 sequences, over 9.5% of which are singletons. The source material was PBMCs. Receptors were obtained from a female donor in good health.

This clonotype turned up a few times. The chain carries TRBV7-9 and TRBJ2-7, with D perhaps matching TRBD1 or TRBD2 (5 bases each). The ends were cut back, 3 bases at V and 5 bases at J, with 20 bases in the middle. From germline, CDR1 is SEHNR and CDR2 FQNEAQ (reference sequence). This CDR3 region has 16 residues. This chain's CDR3 is CASSFPGRESSHEQYF. CDR3 sequence (DNA): TGTGCCAGCAGCTTCCCCGGCAGGGAGTCTTCCCACGAGCAGTACTTC.

This clonotype was counted at least ten times. The genes are TRBV29-1 and TRBJ1-2; D is perhaps TRBD1 (5 bases). The CDR3 is 12 residues long. Germline values: CDR1 SQVTM, CDR2 ANQGSEA. Deletions cut 6 bases from V and 8 bases from J, with 16 bases between. The CDR3 sequence: CSVGARDQGYTF. The CDR3 coding sequence is TGCAGCGTCGGGGCCCGAGATCAAGGCTACACCTTC.

In this sample, this clonotype turned up many times. The rearrangement joins TRBV5-1 to TRBJ2-6, with D perhaps assigned TRBD1 or TRBD2 (6 bases each). Trimming left V 3 bases short and J 0 bases short, with 16 bases between. Germline V lookup: CDR1 SGHRS, CDR2 YFSETQ. The CDR3 runs 18 residues. CDR3 sequence: CASSSQGPAGSGANVLTF. CDR3 nucleotides: TGCGCCAGCAGCTCCCAGGGGCCAGCGGGCTCTGGGGCCAACGTCCTGACTTTC.

This clonotype appeared many times. The chain couples TRBV12-3 or TRBV12-4 to TRBJ1-2; D might be TRBD1 (5 bases). The V end was cut by 7 bases, the J end by 4 bases, with 19 bases between. The CDR3 totals 15 residues. This chain's CDR3 is CASIQGGARGYGYTF. CDR3 DNA sequence: TGTGCCAGCATTCAAGGAGGGGCGAGAGGCTATGGCTACACCTTC.

This clonotype showed up many times. The chain carries TRBV20-1 and TRBJ2-1; D gene uncertain. V was cut by 6 bases and J by 0 bases, with 9 bases left in between. Germline V gene lookup returns CDR1 DFQATT and CDR2 SNEGSKA (reference sequence). The CDR3 length is 13 residues. DNA for the CDR3: TGCAGTGCGACCGATCCCTCCTACAATGAGCAGTTCTTC. Translated: CSATDPSYNEQFF.

This clonotype rates as medium-sized. The chain is built from TRBV3-1 and TRBJ1-5; D is undetermined. CDR3 length: 14 amino acids. The ends were cut back, 3 bases at V and 6 bases at J, with 12 bases in the middle. Germline V gene sequence: CDR1 LGHDT, CDR2 YNNKEL (reference sequence). This CDR3 reads CASSHGKGGQPQHF. The CDR3 DNA is TGTGCCAGCAGCCACGGGAAGGGAGGTCAGCCCCAGCATTTT.

This clonotype was picked up many times. Here the CDR3 DNA reads TGTGCCAGCAGCTTAGGGACATCGAACACTGAAGCTTTCTTT. The encoded protein is CASSLGTSNTEAFF. This chain uses TRBV11-2 with TRBJ1-1, with a tentative D call TRBD1 (5 bases). The CDR3 spans 14 residues. Per germline, CDR1 SGHAT and CDR2 FQNNGV. V gave up 1 base and J gave up 1 base, with 7 bases separating them.

The V and J genes are TRBV4-3 and TRBJ2-5, with D maybe TRBD2 (6 bases). The V gene lost 3 bases and the J gene lost 5 bases, with 10 bases spanning the gap. This CDR3 comprises 13 residues. From germline, CDR1 is LGHNA and CDR2 YSLEER. The CDR3 reads CASSQWGTETQYF. Written as DNA, the CDR3 is TGCGCCAGCAGCCAGTGGGGGACTGAGACCCAGTACTTC.

In this sample, this clonotype turned up many times. V gene TRBV5-1 combines with J gene TRBJ2-1; D is possibly TRBD2 (6 bases). The CDR3 extends over 14 amino acids. Germline values: CDR1 SGHRS, CDR2 YFSETQ. V was clipped by 4 bases and J by 9 bases, with 17 bases between them. CDR3 sequence (DNA): TGCGCCAGCAGCCCTCGGGGTAGCGGTGGTGAGCAGTTCTTC. Its translation is CASSPRGSGGEQFF.

This clonotype was detected a few times. The V call is TRBV11-2, the J call TRBJ2-2; D possibly uses TRBD1 or TRBD2 (5 bases each). This CDR3 has 14 amino acids. The germline gives CDR1 SGHAT, CDR2 FQNNGV. V lost 4 bases and J lost 0, with 6 bases in between. CDR3 amino acids: CASSSGPNTGELFF. CDR3 DNA: TGTGCCAGCAGCTCGGGACCGAACACCGGGGAGCTGTTTTTT.

This clonotype was detected ten times or more. The chain has TRBV7-3 and TRBJ1-1; 8 positions agree with TRBD1. This CDR3 has 15 residues. V trimming: 2 bases; J trimming: 6 bases; junction bases outside the gene matches: 8. Germline CDR1 is SGHTA and CDR2 is FQGTGA. The CDR3 here is CASSLLQGAAAEAFF. The CDR3 region has the DNA TGTGCCAGCAGCTTATTGCAGGGGGCTGCGGCTGAAGCTTTCTTT.

This clonotype was counted ten times or more. The V call is TRBV20-1, the J call TRBJ1-3, with D possibly being TRBD1 (5 bases). Trimming cost V 1 base and J 8 bases, with 9 bases left between them. Germline V gene lookup returns CDR1 DFQATT and CDR2 SNEGSKA (reference sequence). CDR3 length: 12 amino acids. The CDR3 DNA reads TGCAGTGCTAGAGGGGACTTGGACACCATATATTTT. Translating gives CSARGDLDTIYF.

This clonotype has ten or more counts. The chain employs TRBV5-1 and TRBJ2-5, with D perhaps TRBD1 or TRBD2 (6 bases each). The CDR3 extends over 15 amino acids. Trimming stripped 4 bases from V and 5 bases from J, with 18 bases between. Germline CDR1 and CDR2: SGHRS and YFSETQ. The CDR3 DNA is TGCGCCAGCAGCATACAGGGCGGGGCCCGGGAGACCCAGTACTTC. Its protein product is CASSIQGGARETQYF.

This clonotype was picked up many times. The chain uses TRBV4-1 and TRBJ2-5, with 7 bases matching TRBD2. V lost 0 bases, J lost 8 bases, and 9 bases stayed unmatched. The germline CDR1 and CDR2 sequences are MGHRA and YSYEKL. This CDR3 is 15 amino acids long. The CDR3 DNA sequence: TGCGCCAGCAGCCAAGATCAATTGGGGAGGGGAACCCAGTACTTC. Translation gives CASSQDQLGRGTQYF.

This clonotype has ten or more counts. This rearrangement joins TRBV7-3 to TRBJ2-2; TRBD1 matches 7 bases. This CDR3 contains 16 residues. V dropped 2 bases and J dropped 1; count of bases not matched to a gene: 4. CDR1 is SGHTA, CDR2 FQGTGA, per germline. CDR3 protein: CASSLQGVMNTGELFF. In nucleotides, the CDR3 is TGTGCCAGCAGCTTACAGGGGGTTATGAACACCGGGGAGCTGTTTTTT.

This clonotype was picked up many times. The J gene is TRBJ2-7, the V gene TRBV9, with TRBD1 matching over 9 bases. Germline CDR1 is SGDLS and CDR2 is YYNGEE. The V segment lost 2 bases and the J segment 2 bases; nucleotides outside the gene matches: 5. The CDR3 spans 15 residues. The DNA of the CDR3 is TGTGCCAGCAGCGTCCGGGGGGACAGGGCCTACGAGCAGTACTTC. Translating gives CASSVRGDRAYEQYF.

This clonotype was seen at least ten times. The chain couples TRBV12-3 or TRBV12-4 to TRBJ1-4; D not certain. The length of the CDR3 is 16 residues. Trimming took 5 bases from V and 0 from J, leaving 13 bases between them. The CDR3 DNA follows: TGTGCCAGCAGTCCCCAAAGCAGACCAACTAATGAAAAACTGTTTTTT. Protein: CASSPQSRPTNEKLFF.

Many counts were recorded for this clonotype. Mismatch with germline at one junction end may stem from a read error. The V call is TRBV28, the J call TRBJ2-7; 9 positions match TRBD1. The germline gives CDR1 MDHEN, CDR2 SYDVKM. The CDR3 sequence is 13 residues long. This CDR3 is CASGTGLPYEQYF. DNA for the CDR3: TGCGCCTCGGGGACAGGGCTCCCCTACGAGCAGTACTTC.

Many counts were recorded for this clonotype. The chain carries TRBV12-3 or TRBV12-4 and TRBJ2-7; 7 bases align to TRBD2. The CDR3 spans 14 residues. Trimming took 2 bases from V and 4 from J; bases not matched to a gene: 5. The CDR3 spells CASSLRLAQYEQYF. The CDR3 DNA follows: TGTGCCAGCAGTTTAAGACTAGCACAGTACGAGCAGTACTTC.

This clonotype has ten or more counts. The V call is TRBV2, the J call TRBJ2-2; a possible D gene is TRBD1 (5 bases). Germline assignment: CDR1 SNHLY and CDR2 FYNNEI. The CDR3 spans 14 residues. V was pared by 5 bases and J by 2 bases, with 9 bases between. As DNA, the CDR3 is TGTGCCAGCAGTTTAACAGGAAACACCGGGGAGCTGTTTTTT. As protein: CASSLTGNTGELFF.

This clonotype was seen at least ten times. The rearrangement uses TRBV5-1 and TRBJ1-2; TRBD1 matches 9 bases. Looked up from germline, CDR1 is SGHRS and CDR2 is YFSETQ. Unmatched junction bases numbered 7, after V lost 2 bases and J lost 8 bases. CDR3 length: 14 amino acids. The CDR3 region is CASSFDRGISGYTF. The CDR3 nucleotides read TGCGCCAGCAGCTTTGACAGGGGGATTTCGGGCTACACCTTC. Full variable domain (outside the CDR3, taken from reference TRBV5-1 and TRBJ1-2): KAGVTQTPRYLIKTRGQQVTLSCSPISGHRSVSWYQQTPGQGLQFLFEYFSETQRNKGNFPGRFSGRQFSNSRSEMNVSTLELGDSALYLCASSFDRGISGYTFGSGTRLTVV.

This clonotype was seen repeatedly, ten times or more. The chain joins TRBV20-1 to TRBJ2-7; 8 nucleotides match TRBD2. The V gene end was trimmed by 2 bases and the J gene end by 2 bases; junction bases not matched to a gene: 5. The CDR3 loop spans 14 amino acids. The germline V gene encodes CDR1 DFQATT and CDR2 SNEGSKA (reference sequence). The CDR3 DNA is TGCAGTGCTAGACAAGGGACTAGACCCTACGAGCAGTACTTC. Translating gives CSARQGTRPYEQYF.

In its sample, this clonotype was seen many times. The chain links TRBV12-3 or TRBV12-4 to TRBJ2-5; 8 nucleotides match TRBD2. V shed 5 bases, J shed 3 bases, and the junction held 11 bases outside the gene matches. This CDR3 has 16 residues. The CDR3 coding sequence is TGTGCCAGCAGTCCCCGACTGGGTAGCGGGGAAGAGACCCAGTACTTC. Protein sequence: CASSPRLGSGEETQYF.

This clonotype came up many times. The rearrangement links TRBV12-3 or TRBV12-4 to TRBJ2-2; D not certain. The CDR3 is 14 residues long. The V gene lost 2 bases and the J gene lost 1 base, with 5 bases spanning the gap. The CDR3 loop is CASSLYGNTGELFF. CDR3 DNA sequence: TGTGCCAGCAGTTTATACGGGAACACCGGGGAGCTGTTTTTT.

In its sample, this clonotype was seen many times. This chain connects TRBV20-1 to TRBJ1-3; D uncertain. CDR1 is DFQATT and CDR2 is SNEGSKA in the germline V gene (reference sequence). V was pared by 3 bases and J by 0 bases, with 15 bases between. The length of the CDR3 is 16 residues. For the CDR3, the DNA is TGCAGTGCTAGGCCTCAGAGAGCCTCCTCTGGAAACACCATATATTTT. It translates to CSARPQRASSGNTIYF.

About this clonotype: Its ends do not fully match the called genes, so a read error is possible. The CDR3 DNA follows: TGCGCCACCAGCCCGGGCGAGAACACTGAAGCTTTCTTT. This sequence encodes CATSPGENTEAFF. The gene calls are TRBV5-1 and TRBJ1-1; D gene ambiguous. Germline V CDR1 and CDR2: SGHRS, YFSETQ. This CDR3 contains 13 residues.